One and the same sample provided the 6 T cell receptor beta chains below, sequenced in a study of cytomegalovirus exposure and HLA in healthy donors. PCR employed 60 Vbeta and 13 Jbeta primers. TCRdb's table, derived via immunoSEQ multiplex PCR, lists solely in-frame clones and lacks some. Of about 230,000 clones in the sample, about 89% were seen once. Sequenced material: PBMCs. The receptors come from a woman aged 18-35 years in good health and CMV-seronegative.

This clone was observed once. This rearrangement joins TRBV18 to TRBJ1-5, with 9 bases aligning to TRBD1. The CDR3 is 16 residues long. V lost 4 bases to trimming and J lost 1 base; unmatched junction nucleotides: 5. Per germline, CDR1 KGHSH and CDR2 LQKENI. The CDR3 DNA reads TGTGCCAGCTCACGTAGCACAGGGGGCAGCAATCAGCCCCAGCATTTT. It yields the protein CASSRSTGGSNQPQHF. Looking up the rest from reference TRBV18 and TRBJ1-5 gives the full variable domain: NAGVMQNPRHLVRRRGQEARLRCSPMKGHSHVYWYRQLPEEGLKFMVYLQKENIIDESGMPKERFSAEFPKEGPSILRIQQVVRGDSAAYFCASSRSTGGSNQPQHFGDGTRLSIL.

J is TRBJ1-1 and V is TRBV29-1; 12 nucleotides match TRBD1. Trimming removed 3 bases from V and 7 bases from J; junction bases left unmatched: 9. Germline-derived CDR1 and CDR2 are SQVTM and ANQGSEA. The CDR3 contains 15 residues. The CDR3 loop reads CSVDDPGQGADEAFF. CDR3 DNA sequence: TGCAGCGTTGATGACCCGGGACAGGGGGCGGATGAAGCTTTCTTT. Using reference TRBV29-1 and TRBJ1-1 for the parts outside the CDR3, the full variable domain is SAVISQKPSRDICQRGTSLTIQCQVDSQVTMMFWYRQQPGQSLTLIATANQGSEATYESGFVIDKFPISRPNLTFSTLTVSNMSPEDSSIYLCSVDDPGQGADEAFFGQGTRLTVV.

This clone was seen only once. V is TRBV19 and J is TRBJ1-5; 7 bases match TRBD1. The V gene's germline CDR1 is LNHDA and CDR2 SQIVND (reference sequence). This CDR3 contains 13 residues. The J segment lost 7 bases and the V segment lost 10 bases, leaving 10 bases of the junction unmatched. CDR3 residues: CATTTGNEQPQHF. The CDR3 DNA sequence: TGTGCCACCACGACAGGGAACGAGCAGCCCCAGCATTTT.

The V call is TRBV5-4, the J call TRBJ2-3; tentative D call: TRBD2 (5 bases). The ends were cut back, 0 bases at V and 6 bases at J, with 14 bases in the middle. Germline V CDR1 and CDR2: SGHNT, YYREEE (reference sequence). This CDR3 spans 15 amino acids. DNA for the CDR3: TGTGCCAGCAGCTTGGCAGCGGACCTCCGGGATACGCAGTATTTT. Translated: CASSLAADLRDTQYF.

The CDR3 here is CSVDADLHGYTF. The CDR3 coding sequence is TGCAGCGTTGATGCGGATTTGCATGGCTACACCTTC. V gene TRBV29-1 combines with J gene TRBJ1-2; D remains ambiguous. The CDR3 is made up of 12 amino acids. Germline CDR1 and CDR2: SQVTM and ANQGSEA. The V gene lost 3 bases and the J gene lost 6 bases, with 11 bases spanning the gap.

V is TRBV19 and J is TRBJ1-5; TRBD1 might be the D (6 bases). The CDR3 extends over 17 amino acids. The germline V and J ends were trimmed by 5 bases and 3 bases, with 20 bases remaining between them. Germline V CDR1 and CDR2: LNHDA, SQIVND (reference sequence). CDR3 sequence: CASSLTTGPPFNQPQHF. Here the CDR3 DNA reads TGTGCCAGTAGTCTTACGACAGGACCACCCTTCAATCAGCCCCAGCATTTT.